The sequence of this T cell receptor beta chain was determined in a study of T cell repertoires in cytomegalovirus infection. Overall study context: CMV infection plus the matching HLA type was flagged by public TCR beta signatures.

This clonotype was recorded at least ten times. Its antigen is as yet unknown. One entry per CDR3 protein, called by TCRdb with MiXCR from the reads. The table has more than 150,000 distinct CDR3 sequences, approximately 19% seen once. Study-wide results and caveats: Accumulated public TCR beta family frequency recognized individuals carrying CMV together with the relevant HLA.

The CDR3 runs to 15 residues. The germline V gene has CDR1 SNHLY and CDR2 FYNNEI. The J segment lost 6 bases and the V segment lost 7 bases, leaving 11 bases of the junction unmatched. The rearrangement joins TRBV2 to TRBJ2-1; 8 nucleotides align to TRBD1. This TCR came from a human donor in good health (CMV status not recorded). Some clones in this sample may be carry-over from other donors' samples. Sequencing used PBMCs. The CDR3, as DNA: TGTGCCAGCACCCCAGACCGGACAGGGTCCAATGAGCAGTTCTTC. The encoded protein is CASTPDRTGSNEQFF.